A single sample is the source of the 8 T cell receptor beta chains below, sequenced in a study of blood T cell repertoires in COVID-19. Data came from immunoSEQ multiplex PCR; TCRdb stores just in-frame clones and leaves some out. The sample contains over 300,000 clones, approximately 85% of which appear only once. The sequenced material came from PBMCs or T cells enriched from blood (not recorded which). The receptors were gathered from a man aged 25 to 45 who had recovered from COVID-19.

For the CDR3, the DNA is TGTGCCAGCAGCCAAGTTGGAGAGACTAACTATGGCTACACCTTC. Its translation is CASSQVGETNYGYTF. This chain connects TRBV4-2 to TRBJ1-2, with D unclear. The CDR3 is 15 amino acids. V was pared by 1 base and J by 0 bases, with 9 bases between. CDR1 is LGHNA and CDR2 is YNFKEQ in the germline V gene.

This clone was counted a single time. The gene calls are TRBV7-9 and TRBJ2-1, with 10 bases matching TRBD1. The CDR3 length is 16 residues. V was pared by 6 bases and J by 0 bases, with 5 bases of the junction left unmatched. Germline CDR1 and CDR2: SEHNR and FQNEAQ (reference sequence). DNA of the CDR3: TGTGCCAGCAGACCCGGGACAGGGGCCTCCTACAATGAGCAGTTCTTC. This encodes CASRPGTGASYNEQFF.

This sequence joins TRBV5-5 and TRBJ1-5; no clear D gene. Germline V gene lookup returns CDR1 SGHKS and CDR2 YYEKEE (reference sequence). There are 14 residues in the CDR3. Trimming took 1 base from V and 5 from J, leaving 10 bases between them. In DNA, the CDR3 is TGTGCCAGCAGCTTGATGTGGGGAGATCAGCCCCAGCATTTT. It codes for CASSLMWGDQPQHF.

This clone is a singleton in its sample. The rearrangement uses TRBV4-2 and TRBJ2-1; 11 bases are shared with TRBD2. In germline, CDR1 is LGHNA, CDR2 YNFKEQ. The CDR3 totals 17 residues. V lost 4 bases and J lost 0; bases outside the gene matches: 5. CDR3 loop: CASSLDSGGASYNEQFF. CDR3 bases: TGTGCCAGCAGCCTAGATAGCGGGGGGGCCTCCTACAATGAGCAGTTCTTC.

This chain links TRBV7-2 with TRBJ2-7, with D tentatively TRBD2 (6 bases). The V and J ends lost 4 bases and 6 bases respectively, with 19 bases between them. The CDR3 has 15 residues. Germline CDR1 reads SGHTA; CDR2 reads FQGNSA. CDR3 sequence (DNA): TGTGCCAGCAGCTCCGCCGGGACTCCTAACAGCGAGCAGTACTTC. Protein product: CASSSAGTPNSEQYF.

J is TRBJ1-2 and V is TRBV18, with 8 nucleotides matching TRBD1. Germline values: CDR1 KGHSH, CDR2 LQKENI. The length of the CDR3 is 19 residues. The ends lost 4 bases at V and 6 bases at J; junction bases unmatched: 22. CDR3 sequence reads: CASSQMTSSTGGTFHGYTF. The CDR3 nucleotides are TGTGCCAGCTCACAGATGACCAGTTCAACAGGGGGGACGTTTCATGGCTACACCTTC.

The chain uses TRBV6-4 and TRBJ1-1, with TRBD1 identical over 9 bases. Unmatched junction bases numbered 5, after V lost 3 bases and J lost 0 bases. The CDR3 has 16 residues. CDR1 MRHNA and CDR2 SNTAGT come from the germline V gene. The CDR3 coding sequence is TGTGCCAGCAGTGATCGACGGACAGGGGTGAACACTGAAGCTTTCTTT. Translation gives CASSDRRTGVNTEAFF.

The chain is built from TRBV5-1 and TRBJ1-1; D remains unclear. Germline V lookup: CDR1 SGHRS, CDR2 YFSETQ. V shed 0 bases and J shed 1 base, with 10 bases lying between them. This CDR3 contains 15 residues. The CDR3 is CASSLGMGRNTEAFF. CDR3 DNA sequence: TGCGCCAGCAGCTTGGGGATGGGGAGGAACACTGAAGCTTTCTTT.